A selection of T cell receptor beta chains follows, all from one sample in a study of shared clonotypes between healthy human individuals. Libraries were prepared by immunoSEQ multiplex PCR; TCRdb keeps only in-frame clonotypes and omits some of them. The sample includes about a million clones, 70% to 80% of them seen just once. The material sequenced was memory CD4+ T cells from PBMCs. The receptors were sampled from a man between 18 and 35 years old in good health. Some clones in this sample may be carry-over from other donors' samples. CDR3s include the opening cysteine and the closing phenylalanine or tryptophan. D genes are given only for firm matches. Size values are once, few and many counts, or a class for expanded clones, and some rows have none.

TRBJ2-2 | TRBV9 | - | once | TGTGCCAGCAGCGTAGCTTTTGTAACGGGAGCCGGGGAGCTGTTTTTT | CASSVAFVTGAGELFF
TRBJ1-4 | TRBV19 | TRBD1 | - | TGTGCCAGTAGTACCTTACAACCGGGACAGGGGCAAACTACAACTAATGAAAAACTGTTTTTT | CASSTLQPGQGQTTTNEKLFF
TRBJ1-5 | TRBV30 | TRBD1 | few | TGTGCCTGGAGTACCGGGACAGTCAATCAGCCCCAGCATTTT | CAWSTGTVNQPQHF
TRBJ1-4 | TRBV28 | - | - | TGTGCCAGCAGACTGGACGGTTCGACGGGGGAAAAACTGTTTTTT | CASRLDGSTGEKLFF
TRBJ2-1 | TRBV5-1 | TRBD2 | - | TGCGCCAGCAGCTTGGGTCTAGCGGGAGGGTACAATGAGCAGTTCTTC | CASSLGLAGGYNEQFF
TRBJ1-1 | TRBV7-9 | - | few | TGTGCCAGCGGCCTGAGGACTGAAGCTTTCTTT | CASGLRTEAFF
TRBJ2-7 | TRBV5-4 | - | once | TGTGCCAGCAGCCTCGACCCCTACAGCTCCTACGAGCAGTACTTC | CASSLDPYSSYEQYF
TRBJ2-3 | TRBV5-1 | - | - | TGCGCCAGCAGCTTAGACGGCTTCGGCACAGATACGCAGTATTTT | CASSLDGFGTDTQYF
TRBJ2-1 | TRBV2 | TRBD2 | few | TGTGCCAGCAGTGAACTGGGACTAGCTGGCAATGAGCAGTTCTTC | CASSELGLAGNEQFF
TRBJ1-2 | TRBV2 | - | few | TGTGCCAGCAGTCCACGGACAGTTAACTATGGCTACACCTTC | CASSPRTVNYGYTF
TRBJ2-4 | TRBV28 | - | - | TGTGCCAGCTGGGGTAGCGGCACCTGGAGGGCCAAAAACATTCAGTACTTC | CASWGSGTWRAKNIQYF
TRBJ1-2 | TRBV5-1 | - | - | TGCGCCAGCAGCTTGGATTTAACAGCGGTGTTTTCGGGTGGCTACACCTTC | CASSLDLTAVFSGGYTF
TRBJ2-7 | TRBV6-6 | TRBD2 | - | TGTGCCAGCAGAAAGGGGACTAGCGGAGTCTACGAGCAGTACTTC | CASRKGTSGVYEQYF
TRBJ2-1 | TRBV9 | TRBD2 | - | TGTGCCAGCAGCGCAGCCGGGACTAGGGGCTATGAGCAGTTCTTC | CASSAAGTRGYEQFF
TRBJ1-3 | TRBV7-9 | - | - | TGTGCCAGCAGCTTAGCTGGGACTGGAAACACCATATATTTT | CASSLAGTGNTIYF
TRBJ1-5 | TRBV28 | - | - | TGTGCCACTAGAACAGGGACAACCGAACCCGATCAGCCCCAGCATTTT | CATRTGTTEPDQPQHF
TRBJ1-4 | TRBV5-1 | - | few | TGCGCCAGCAGCTTCGGGGGGCAGGCTGAAAAACTGTTTTTT | CASSFGGQAEKLFF
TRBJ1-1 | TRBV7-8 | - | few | TGTGCCAGCGGCAGGGGCCACACTGAAGCTTTCTTT | CASGRGHTEAFF
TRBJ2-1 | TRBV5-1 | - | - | TGCGCCAGCACCTGGTGGGAGAGCTCCTACAATGAGCAGTTCTTC | CASTWWESSYNEQFF
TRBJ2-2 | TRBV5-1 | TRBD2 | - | TGCGCCAGCAGCTTGGAACGGACTAGCGGGAGTAGGCCGGGGTTTACCGGGGAGCTGTTTTTT | CASSLERTSGSRPGFTGELFF
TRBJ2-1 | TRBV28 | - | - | TGTGCCAGCAGCCCCGGGGTAGCGCTAAGCATTGAGCAGTTCTTC | CASSPGVALSIEQFF
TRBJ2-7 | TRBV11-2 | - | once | TGTGCCAGCAGCTTTTGGGCTGACTCCTACGAGCAGTACTTC | CASSFWADSYEQYF
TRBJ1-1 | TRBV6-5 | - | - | TGTGCCAGCAGTCCCCGACAGGCTGAAGCTTTCTTT | CASSPRQAEAFF
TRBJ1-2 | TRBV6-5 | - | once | TGTGCCAGCAGTTACTCGACAGGAACAGCTAACTATGGCTACACCTTC | CASSYSTGTANYGYTF
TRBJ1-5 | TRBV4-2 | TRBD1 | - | TGTGCCAGCAGCTTTTTACTGACAGGGGCGAGCAATCAGCCCCAGCATTTT | CASSFLLTGASNQPQHF
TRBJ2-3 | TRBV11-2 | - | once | TGTGCCAGCAGCTCCTCCCTCGGGACTGGATCCACAGATACGCAGTATTTT | CASSSSLGTGSTDTQYF
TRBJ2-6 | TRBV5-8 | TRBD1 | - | TGTGCCAGCGCCGACAGGGGGCGCGCGGGGGCCAACGTCCTGACTTTC | CASADRGRAGANVLTF
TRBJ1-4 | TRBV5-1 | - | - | TGCGCCAGCAGCAGTGGCAGGTCCACTAATGAAAAACTGTTTTTT | CASSSGRSTNEKLFF
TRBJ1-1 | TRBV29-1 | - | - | TGCAGCGTCAAGACAGGAACAAACACTGAAGCTTTCTTT | CSVKTGTNTEAFF
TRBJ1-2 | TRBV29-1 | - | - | TGCAGCGTTGTTTCTGGACAGTTTTATGGCTACACCTTC | CSVVSGQFYGYTF
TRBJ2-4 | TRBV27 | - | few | TGTGCCAGCAGTTTAGTCACAGGGGAGGGAGCCAAAAACATTCAGTACTTC | CASSLVTGEGAKNIQYF
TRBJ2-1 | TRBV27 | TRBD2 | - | TGTGCCAGCAGCCCGAACCCGGGACTAGCGGGAGGGCGCTCCTACAATGAGCAGTTCTTC | CASSPNPGLAGGRSYNEQFF
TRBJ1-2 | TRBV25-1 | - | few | TGTGCCAGCAGTGAGGGGGGGGGAAGGGACTATGGCTACACCTTC | CASSEGGGRDYGYTF
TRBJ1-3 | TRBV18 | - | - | TGTGCCAGCTCACTATACTCTGGAAACACCATATATTTT | CASSLYSGNTIYF
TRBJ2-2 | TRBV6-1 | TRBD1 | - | TGTGCCATGGGACAGGGACCGAACACCGGGGAGCTGTTTTTT | CAMGQGPNTGELFF
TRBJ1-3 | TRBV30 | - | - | TGTGCCTGGAGTACAGGATTCTCTGGAAACACCATATATTTT | CAWSTGFSGNTIYF
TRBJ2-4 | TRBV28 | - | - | TGTGCCAGCAGTTTGCTGTCTATGGACATTCAGTACTTC | CASSLLSMDIQYF
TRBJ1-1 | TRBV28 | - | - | TGTGCCAGCAGTTTGGGGACTGAAGCTTTCTTT | CASSLGTEAFF
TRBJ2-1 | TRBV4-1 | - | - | TGCGCCAGCAGCCAAGATGGGTGGAGCCTCTCCGACAATGAGCAGTTCTTC | CASSQDGWSLSDNEQFF